This TCR beta chain was recovered during a study of cytomegalovirus exposure and HLA in healthy donors (TCRdb year 2017). About the investigation overall: An earlier analysis of approximately 590 of the donors reported more than 250 Gb of sequence data and 117 million unique TCR beta sequences from about 179 million T cells. Because of strong linkage in the cohort, a handful of DR-DQ haplotypes were treated as single units for association and clustering. The number of typed donors differed by locus: roughly 620-640 for A, B, C, DRB1 and DQB1; approximately 540 for DQA1; over 600 for DPA1; and around 450 for DPB1. On average, roughly 250,000 unique TCR beta nucleotide sequences were sequenced per donor among a few hundred genotyped donors of the cohort, with roughly 19% of those sequences being non-productive. Along with the roughly 670-subject first cohort, a separate validation cohort of over a hundred different subjects was used. To predict cytomegalovirus infection status, the study brought together high-throughput TCR immunosequencing, statistical association of individual TCRs with disease status, and machine learning. A later analysis re-examined previously published TCR beta repertoires from around 670 donors and added high-resolution HLA genotyping to investigate patterns of TCR occurrence. The study used immunosequencing to profile the T cell repertoires of some 600 subjects and linked those repertoires to cytomegalovirus serostatus. Both class I and class II loci were covered by HLA typing, at four-digit resolution. Alongside the repertoire data, information on donor age, sex, ethnicity and CMV serostatus was compiled. Rather than drawing on any new phenotypic data, the later analysis identified candidate immune exposures from TCR beta sequences and the way those sequences occurred across donors. A later genetic analysis used genome-wide SNP genotypes for about three fifths of the 666 donors, treating that subset as a discovery cohort. Roughly 310 gigabases of sequencing data and tens of millions of unique TCR sequences were included in an early release covering 550 to 650 HLA-typed donors. An earlier analysis of 587 of the donors applied high-throughput TCR beta sequencing to assess whether each TCR beta V gene segment acted as functional or pseudogenic. The aim of the study was to test whether cataloging public T cell receptors could identify signatures of past pathogen exposure. The genetic ancestry cluster associated with self-reported Caucasian donors included 81% of the 398 genotyped donors. All discovery cohort repertoires had been generated using a single sequencing platform.

The germline V gene gives CDR1 as SGHAT and CDR2 as FQNNGV. Inclusive of the bounding cysteine and phenylalanine, the CDR3 is 13 residues long. Left in the record is the CDR3 DNA by itself, 39 bases read in frame from the first base. V and J lose 4 bases and 9 bases, and a span of 13 bases separates them. Regarding this clone: The antigen this receptor binds is unknown. No much larger clonotype is one base removed from it; base qualities were not supplied.

Library preparation was by the immunoSEQ multiplex PCR assay. The multiplex PCR relied on a mix of 60 forward primers for TCR Vbeta segments and 13 reverse primers for TCR Jbeta segments. The CDR3 region of rearranged TCR beta genes was amplified from genomic DNA by a multiplex PCR assay. On the Illumina HiSeq System, the amplified TCR beta libraries were sequenced as 87-base-pair reads. Regarding the original processing steps: A later analysis counted tens of millions of unique TCR beta chains across the 650 to 800 repertoires, and 10 million to 11 million of these chains were shared by at least two donors. Raw reads were error-corrected and collapsed into unique sequences with a nearest-neighbor algorithm that merged closely related sequences to remove PCR and sequencing errors. V, D and J gene segments were assigned by aligning CDR3 sequences to IMGT reference sequences. For a sequence to be retained, a match of at least six nucleotides was required to both a V gene segment and a J gene segment. Rearrangements were classified as productive when the CDR3 lacked stop codons and remained in frame with V and J, and all other rearrangements were classified as non-productive. CDR3 was defined by IMGT convention, running from the second conserved V-encoded cysteine to the conserved J-encoded phenylalanine. The earlier analysis of about 560 of the donors excluded any sequence lacking an unambiguous match to a single V gene segment. In an earlier analysis of approximately 500 of the donors, a V segment was called functional when productive rearrangements were above 56.7%, and segregating when the standard deviation between donors exceeded 5%. A statistical classification framework was developed to diagnose cytomegalovirus status using the catalog of TCR beta chain sequences. In a later analysis, V and J genes were assigned by comparing TCR nucleotide sequences against IMGT/GENE-DB human TR gene sequences. A later analysis assigned CDR3 sequences and most-parsimonious VDJ recombination scenarios with the TCRdist pipeline. In a later analysis, each TCR beta chain was defined by its CDR3 amino acid sequence together with its V-gene family, and reads lacking a unique V-gene family were excluded. A later analysis removed 550 to 700 highly shared, low-generation-probability nucleotide sequences to deal with suspected cross-contamination and a sequencing artifact. A later analysis calculated a clonal expansion index for each public chain from normalized within-repertoire ranks of inferred template counts. In a later analysis, generation probabilities were computed using a VDJ recombination model fitted to out-of-frame rearrangements, and the results were checked against IGoR. In a later analysis, hypergeometric tests were used to score TCR-TCR, TCR-HLA and TCR-CMV co-occurrence, with a repertoire-size bias correction applied to TCR pairs. To estimate false discovery rates, a later analysis permuted the HLA or CMV assignments 20 times. A later analysis grouped co-occurring TCRs with DBSCAN, adding TCRdist sequence similarity when clustering within HLA-allele-positive subsets. Repertoires with fewer than 30,000 or more than 120,000 public chains were left out of co-occurrence clustering, as were about five repertoires with anomalous nucleotide sharing. The clones in this table, taken by TCRdb from immuneACCESS, are in-frame only. Not every clone is retained; where verified, under half of the shortfall comes from an unresolved V gene, and the cause of the rest is unknown. The V and J calls and clone size are taken from that table; D and trimming were inferred from the DNA. This sample lists 150,000 or so clones; over 75% were detected once. The ten most abundant clones make up roughly 0.69% of the sample.

The cohort was made up of about 670 healthy bone marrow donors. At the time of sampling, every cohort member was nominally healthy, though immune exposures that went unrecorded were likely present. The donor was CMV seronegative and belonged to the group of roughly 330 seronegative cohort members. A peripheral blood sample was provided by each donor, and peripheral blood mononuclear cells were used for TCR beta sequencing. The Qiagen DNeasy Blood Extraction Kit was used to extract genomic DNA from the blood cell samples. Results the study describes overall, beyond this receptor: A later analysis found that HLA-associated TCR beta chains were more clonally expanded and had lower generation probabilities than equally common non-associated chains. The study gave a list of around 170 TCR beta chains associated with cytomegalovirus. Assigning TCR associations to individual alleles was difficult when HLA alleles, especially DR and DQ, strongly co-occurred. The 87-base-pair reads could not distinguish some IMGT-functional V segments, including TRBV6-2 and TRBV6-3, so those segments were excluded. In a later analysis, some 18,000 TCR beta sequences were associated with specific HLA alleles at a false discovery rate of 0.05. In an earlier analysis of 587 of the donors, most TCR beta V segments appeared in productive rearrangements about 87% or about 30% of the time, broadly matching IMGT annotations. Compared with the approximately 670-donor mean, donors in an Asian-associated ancestry cluster had fewer N-insertions in productive TCRs, according to a later genetic analysis. In both the original and validation cohorts, the classifier was reported to diagnose cytomegalovirus status with high specificity and sensitivity. The sequencing pipeline was judged likely to have produced a cluster of highly shared sequence variants as a technical artifact. Because HLA typing was missing for some donors at each locus, association tests included only the typed subset. The only immune exposure information available for the cohort was CMV serostatus. In a later analysis, several top co-occurrence clusters were reported to appear linked to parvovirus B19, influenza, CMV and Epstein-Barr virus. A further reported finding was that TCR beta sequences accurately predicted the HLA-A and HLA-B alleles for most subjects in the first cohort. It was suggested by the authors that the approach could potentially be generalized to other disease states and immunological phenotypes. A later genetic analysis associated a missense DCLRE1C variant with V-gene and J-gene trimming of TCR beta chains, and an independent cohort replicated the association. A few of the identified cytomegalovirus-associated TCR beta chains were confirmed in vitro to be specific for cytomegalovirus antigens. Across donors, most TCR sequences were observed very rarely, whereas some public TCRs were present in many individuals. In a later analysis, TCR association rates were found to vary across HLA loci, with the most associated TCRs seen for DRB1 alleles and the fewest for HLA-C alleles. Linkage disequilibrium might explain the correlated functional status among segregating V segments, but an unknown experimental factor could not be ruled out. Most CMV-associated TCR beta chains appeared to be HLA-restricted in a later analysis, and the HLA associations seemed to be driven largely by CMV exposure. Sequencing depth was assumed to be roughly uniform across donors in the presence/absence analyses, though that assumption may not hold. Because counts were too low, fewer than 20 rarely observed V segments, including chromosome 9 orphons, were excluded from the earlier analysis of a few hundred of the donors. In this cohort, only TCR beta chains were sequenced, and detectable features were limited by the absence of alpha or paired-chain data.

The rearrangement joined TRBV11-2 to TRBJ2-1; TRBD1 is perhaps the D gene, given 5 matching bases. The sequencing input was PBMCs. This TCR derives from a male donor in good health and CMV-seronegative. The CDR3 here reads CASSWGFLFEQFF. The bases are TGTGCCAGCAGCTGGGGCTTCCTCTTTGAGCAGTTCTTC.